The clone carrying this T cell receptor beta chain was observed a handful of times. CDR3 length: 16 residues. Germline CDR1 KGHSH, CDR2 LQKENI. V gave up 1 base and J gave up 4 bases, with 16 bases separating them. Repertoires were generated with immunoSEQ multiplex PCR, while TCRdb's copy carries only in-frame clones and drops some. The sample shows 30,000 to 45,000 clones, roughly 90% of them seen only once. The entry originates in a study of T cell changes during pregnancy in multiple sclerosis. The source material was CD8+ T cells from peripheral blood mononuclear cells, sampled before pregnancy. The chain carries TRBV18 and TRBJ1-1, with TRBD1 as a possible D gene (5 bases). This TCR was recovered from a female donor with multiple sclerosis, enrolled in a pregnancy study. The CDR3 reads CASSPRHGGVGTEAFF. CDR3 bases: TGTGCCAGCTCACCACGGCACGGGGGGGTCGGCACTGAAGCTTTCTTT.